Described below is a single T cell receptor (beta chain) sequence and its context. The data stem from a study of blood T cells in healthy people across ages. Looked up from germline, CDR1 is MNHEY and CDR2 is SVGAGI. The CDR3 runs 14 residues. The ends were cut back, 2 bases at V and 0 bases at J, with 6 bases in the middle. Primers used in a second PCR of roughly 6 to 11 cycles were a sample-barcoded 5' primer and a J-beta primer mix. TCRdb processed the 5' RACE reads anew with MiXCR; each CDR3 protein has one entry. The sample carries around 1,000,000 distinct CDR3 sequences, around 27% recorded once. This same sample was also part of a study on T cells of mothers and their children. From that study: Every mother supplied over 9 million TCR beta CDR3 reads and every child about 3 million.

Source material: blood. The TCR originated in a girl aged 2-10 years in good health. This sequence joins TRBV6-5 and TRBJ2-3; D remains ambiguous. CDR3 sequence: CASSYSISTDTQYF. The CDR3 region has the DNA TGTGCCAGCAGTTACAGTATAAGCACAGATACGCAGTATTTT.